These 23 T cell receptor beta chains were sequenced from one sample in a study of chemoradiotherapy in HPV16-positive cancers. Method: immunoSEQ multiplex PCR; TCRdb's copy keeps in-frame clones and lacks some. The sample shows fewer than 40,000 clones, roughly 78% of them seen only once. The sample consisted of blood, taken from a patient who underwent chemoradiotherapy. The receptor set was obtained from a human donor with HPV-associated anogenital cancer.

V gene TRBV19 combines with J gene TRBJ1-2; 7 nucleotides align to TRBD1. J lost 4 bases, V lost 7 bases, and 9 bases had no gene match. CDR3 size: 14 residues. The germline V gene has CDR1 LNHDA and CDR2 SQIVND (reference sequence). CDR3 in amino acids: CASTSVGQPYGYTF. The CDR3 DNA reads TGTGCCAGTACCTCCGTGGGACAGCCCTATGGCTACACCTTC.

This clone was detected only a few times. One end of the junction varies from germline; a read error may be responsible. The chain links TRBV7-6 to TRBJ2-1; 11 bases are shared with TRBD2. CDR1 and CDR2 (germline): SGHVS, FNYEAQ. The CDR3 has 14 amino acids. The CDR3 DNA reads TGTGCCAGCACCTTAGCGGGGGGGTACAATGAGCAGTTCTTC. The encoded protein is CASTLAGGYNEQFF.

This chain uses TRBV6-5 with TRBJ1-1; D unclear. This CDR3 is 13 amino acids long. The V gene lost 6 bases and the J gene lost 7 bases, with 15 bases spanning the gap. CDR1 is MNHEY and CDR2 is SVGAGI in the germline V gene. The CDR3 DNA sequence: TGTGCCAGCAGCGAGCAGTTGGGCTTTGAAGCTTTCTTT. This sequence encodes CASSEQLGFEAFF.

There are a few counts of this clone. V gene TRBV5-6 combines with J gene TRBJ2-7; 11 nucleotides line up with TRBD1. The V segment lost 4 bases and the J segment 1 base; nucleotides outside the gene matches: 4. Germline V gene lookup returns CDR1 SGHDT and CDR2 YYEEEE. The CDR3 has 15 residues. The CDR3 is CASSAGTGGSYEQYF. DNA for the CDR3: TGTGCCAGCAGCGCCGGGACAGGGGGTTCCTACGAGCAGTACTTC. Full variable domain (missing parts from reference TRBV5-6 and TRBJ2-7): DAGVTQSPTHLIKTRGQQVTLRCSPKSGHDTVSWYQQALGQGPQFIFQYYEEEERQRGNFPDRFSGHQFPNYSSELNVNALLLGDSALYLCASSAGTGGSYEQYFGPGTRLTVT.

This CDR3 reads CASSFGRGGYNEQFF. Written as DNA, the CDR3 is TGTGCCAGCAGCTTCGGGCGGGGGGGCTACAATGAGCAGTTCTTC. The genes are TRBV7-9 and TRBJ2-1, with 9 positions matching TRBD2. The germline V gene has CDR1 SEHNR and CDR2 FQNEAQ (reference sequence). With V trimmed by 3 bases and J by 3 bases, 3 bases remained unmatched. There are 15 residues in the CDR3.

V gene TRBV5-1 combines with J gene TRBJ2-5, with 12 nucleotides matching TRBD2. The CDR3 is 16 residues long. Germline V gene sequence: CDR1 SGHRS, CDR2 YFSETQ. V lost 0 bases, J lost 4 bases, and 4 bases stayed unmatched. The CDR3 loop is CASSLGLAGAGETQYF. The CDR3 coding sequence is TGCGCCAGCAGCTTGGGACTAGCGGGGGCGGGAGAGACCCAGTACTTC. The full variable domain, with the rest looked up from reference TRBV5-1 and TRBJ2-5, is KAGVTQTPRYLIKTRGQQVTLSCSPISGHRSVSWYQQTPGQGLQFLFEYFSETQRNKGNFPGRFSGRQFSNSRSEMNVSTLELGDSALYLCASSLGLAGAGETQYFGPGTRLLVL.

This chain connects TRBV2 to TRBJ2-3; no definite D call. The ends were cut back, 2 bases at V and 2 bases at J, with 11 bases in the middle. The germline V gene encodes CDR1 SNHLY and CDR2 FYNNEI. The CDR3 length is 15 residues. CDR3 loop: CASSEFRRYTDTQYF. CDR3 sequence (DNA): TGTGCCAGCAGTGAATTCCGGCGGTACACAGATACGCAGTATTTT.

The chain is built from TRBV19 and TRBJ1-5; no definite D call. This CDR3 region has 14 residues. In germline, CDR1 is LNHDA, CDR2 SQIVND (reference sequence). The germline V and J ends were trimmed by 0 bases and 3 bases, with 6 bases remaining between them. The CDR3 loop is CASSIDRYNQPQHF. The CDR3 DNA reads as TGTGCCAGTAGTATAGATCGGTACAATCAGCCCCAGCATTTT.

The count of this clone is one. The gene calls are TRBV11-1 and TRBJ2-2; 9 bases match TRBD1. Germline V gene data show CDR1 as SGHAT and CDR2 as FQDESV (reference sequence). V trimming: 5 bases; J trimming: 8 bases; junction bases outside the gene matches: 9. The CDR3 has 15 amino acids. This chain's CDR3 is CASSPRDRAGGELFF. The CDR3 DNA sequence: TGTGCCAGCAGCCCCCGGGACAGGGCAGGAGGGGAGCTGTTTTTT.

The rearrangement uses TRBV9 and TRBJ1-3, with D perhaps TRBD1 (5 bases). V lost 0 bases to trimming and J lost 0 bases, with 13 bases between them. Germline CDR1 is SGDLS and CDR2 is YYNGEE. This CDR3 region has 17 residues. In nucleotides, the CDR3 is TGTGCCAGCAGCGTAGGGGCCAGGGCTAGCTCTGGAAACACCATATATTTT. Protein: CASSVGARASSGNTIYF.

This chain links TRBV6-1 with TRBJ1-1, with D uncertain. The CDR3 is made up of 15 amino acids. CDR1 and CDR2 (germline): MNHNS, SASEGT. V was pared by 7 bases and J by 0 bases, with 15 bases between. This chain's CDR3 is CASTRGKVMNTEAFF. DNA for the CDR3: TGTGCCAGCACCAGAGGGAAGGTGATGAACACTGAAGCTTTCTTT.

The V gene is TRBV4-1, the J gene TRBJ1-1, with TRBD1 as a possible D gene (5 bases). V dropped 0 bases and J dropped 1 base, with 9 bases sitting between them. Germline V gene lookup returns CDR1 MGHRA and CDR2 YSYEKL. CDR3 length equals 15 residues. The DNA for the CDR3 is TGCGCCAGCAGCCAAGATGGGACGGGGAACACTGAAGCTTTCTTT. It encodes CASSQDGTGNTEAFF.

The rearrangement uses TRBV10-3 and TRBJ1-2, with 7 positions matching TRBD1. V dropped 3 bases and J dropped 4; count of bases not matched to a gene: 8. The V gene's germline CDR1 is ENHRY and CDR2 SYGVKD. This CDR3 is 15 amino acids long. This CDR3 reads CAISDGQAEGYGYTF. The DNA for the CDR3 is TGTGCCATCAGTGATGGACAGGCCGAGGGCTATGGCTACACCTTC.

The V gene is TRBV15, the J gene TRBJ1-1; D call uncertain. With 0 bases removed from V and 3 bases from J, the gap between germline ends came to 5 bases. The CDR3 covers 13 residues. Germline values: CDR1 LNHNV, CDR2 YYDKDF (reference sequence). CDR3 sequence: CATSRDFDTEAFF. In DNA form, the CDR3 reads TGTGCCACCAGCAGAGATTTTGACACTGAAGCTTTCTTT.

The V and J genes are TRBV5-1 and TRBJ2-1, with a tentative D call TRBD1 (5 bases). This CDR3 contains 15 residues. The germline CDR1 and CDR2 sequences are SGHRS and YFSETQ. With 4 bases removed from V and 5 bases from J, the gap between germline ends came to 16 bases. CDR3 amino acids: CASSQMARGNNEQFF. CDR3 coding DNA: TGCGCCAGCAGCCAAATGGCTAGGGGAAACAATGAGCAGTTCTTC.

This clone was counted a single time. The chain is built from TRBV7-2 and TRBJ2-7; TRBD2 agrees at 8 bases. V lost 4 bases to trimming and J lost 4 bases; unmatched junction nucleotides: 12. Germline assignment: CDR1 SGHTA and CDR2 FQGNSA. The CDR3 covers 16 residues. This CDR3 reads CASSYGAGRAGYEQYF. The CDR3 DNA is TGTGCCAGCAGCTATGGGGCCGGGAGGGCGGGGTACGAGCAGTACTTC.

This clone was recorded only once. The CDR3 bases are TGTGCCAGCAGGCTAGCGGGGGGACCCACAGATACGCAGTATTTT. Its protein product is CASRLAGGPTDTQYF. The chain is built from TRBV2 and TRBJ2-3, with 11 nucleotides matching TRBD2. The germline V gene encodes CDR1 SNHLY and CDR2 FYNNEI. The CDR3 consists of 15 residues. Trimming took 6 bases from V and 2 from J; bases not matched to a gene: 4.

This CDR3 is CASSPASARGKGSGELFF. DNA of the CDR3: TGTGCCAGCAGCCCTGCCTCGGCGAGAGGGAAGGGGTCCGGGGAGCTGTTTTTT. J is TRBJ2-2 and V is TRBV7-9; the D call may be TRBD1 or TRBD2 (5 bases each). Trimming cost V 5 bases and J 6 bases, with 25 bases left between them. From germline, CDR1 is SEHNR and CDR2 FQNEAQ (reference sequence). The CDR3 extends over 18 amino acids.

The chain is built from TRBV5-4 and TRBJ1-1, with D maybe TRBD1 (6 bases). Looked up from germline, CDR1 is SGHNT and CDR2 is YYREEE (reference sequence). The CDR3 runs 12 residues. Trimming shortened V by 4 bases and J by 9 bases, and 13 bases separated the two germline ends. The DNA of the CDR3 is TGTGCCAGCAGCGATGGACAGCGCCAAGCTTTCTTT. Translating it yields CASSDGQRQAFF.

This chain links TRBV5-4 with TRBJ2-6; D is undetermined. The CDR3 is 16 residues long. In germline, CDR1 is SGHNT, CDR2 YYREEE (reference sequence). The germline V and J ends were trimmed by 3 bases and 2 bases, with 12 bases remaining between them. CDR3 DNA sequence: TGTGCCAGCAGCTCGTCCAGCTGGACTGGGGCCAACGTCCTGACTTTC. Its translation: CASSSSSWTGANVLTF.

This clone was recorded once. The rearrangement joins TRBV10-3 to TRBJ2-7; 9 positions match TRBD2. This CDR3 comprises 15 residues. J gave up 2 bases and V 11 bases, and 13 bases lay outside the gene matches. Germline values: CDR1 ENHRY, CDR2 SYGVKD. CDR3 residues: CAAQPEPSGAYEQYF. In DNA form, the CDR3 reads TGTGCCGCCCAGCCAGAGCCTAGCGGGGCCTACGAGCAGTACTTC.

This CDR3 reads CASRLRGTGTTEAFF. The CDR3 bases are TGTGCCAGCAGACTCCGCGGGACAGGGACAACTGAAGCTTTCTTT. V and J are TRBV5-4 and TRBJ1-1, with 9 bases fitting TRBD1. The CDR3 runs to 15 residues. V was pared by 5 bases and J by 5 bases, with 10 bases of the junction left unmatched. Germline CDR1 and CDR2: SGHNT and YYREEE (reference sequence).

The chain carries TRBV5-1 and TRBJ1-5, with TRBD1 as a possible D gene (6 bases). Looked up from germline, CDR1 is SGHRS and CDR2 is YFSETQ. V dropped 0 bases and J dropped 0 bases, with 7 bases sitting between them. The length of the CDR3 is 15 residues. CDR3 sequence reads: CASSLGTDSNQPQHF. The CDR3 DNA is TGCGCCAGCAGCTTGGGGACAGATAGCAATCAGCCCCAGCATTTT.